This entry features one T cell receptor beta chain sequence. This sample is part of a study of blood T cell repertoires in COVID-19. Using immunoSEQ multiplex PCR, the repertoire was profiled, and TCRdb retains in-frame clones only, with some absent. The sample records under 200,000 clones, 85% to 90% being singletons. The TCR was taken from a woman between 65 and 79 years old with COVID-19, enrolled during active disease. Sequencing was done on a sample of peripheral blood.

CDR3 residues: CASSPGDRGINQPQHF. The CDR3 DNA reads as TGTGCCAGTAGTCCAGGGGACAGGGGCATAAATCAGCCCCAGCATTTT. V gene TRBV19 combines with J gene TRBJ1-5; 10 bases match TRBD1. V lost 5 bases and J lost 4; bases outside the gene matches: 8. CDR3 length: 16 residues. Germline CDR1 reads LNHDA; CDR2 reads SQIVND (reference sequence).